This TCR beta chain appears in the sequencing data of a study of PD-1 blockade in classical Hodgkin lymphoma. This clone has a handful of counts. Assay: immunoSEQ multiplex PCR; the TCRdb copy retains only in-frame clones and omits some. This sample yields roughly 50,000 clones, of which around 86% are seen a single time; 6.5% to 8% belongs to the top ten. Time point indicated: cycle 4 day 1 (C4D1), after less than 7 weeks of nivolumab. Each patient relapsed following autologous stem cell transplantation, and prior brentuximab vedotin exposure differed. This TCR was sampled from a human donor with classical Hodgkin lymphoma. The source was peripheral blood mononuclear cells (PBMCs), collected before the fourth cycle of nivolumab.

The CDR3 nucleotides are TGTGCCAGCAGCTTAATCCCGGCAGCGGGCCGCACAGATACGCAGTATTTT. This encodes CASSLIPAAGRTDTQYF. V gene TRBV7-2 combines with J gene TRBJ2-3, with D maybe TRBD2 (6 bases). The CDR3 loop spans 17 amino acids. V lost 2 bases and J lost 1, with 16 bases in between. Germline V gene data show CDR1 as SGHTA and CDR2 as FQGNSA.